This TCR beta chain came from a study of vaccination and CD4 T cells after COVID-19. As for the study in general: Overlapping spike peptides of SARS-CoV-2, HCoV-NL63, HCoV-OC43 and HCoV-229E stimulated the cells.

About this clonotype: Its antigen is as yet unknown.

Treatment reported: roughly 10-day PBMC culture with coronavirus spike peptide pools or control peptides (ViraFEST assay). In the ViraFEST assay, peptide-pool expansion preceded TCR sequencing of expanded clonotypes. CDR1 SSHAT and CDR2 FNYEAQ come from the germline V gene (reference sequence). CDR3 length equals 19 residues. V was clipped by 1 base and J by 3 bases; unmatched bases: 8. Sequenced with the Oncomine TCR Beta short-read assay was DNA taken from cultured CD4+ T cells. TCRdb reanalysed the PCR reads using MiXCR and keeps one entry per CDR3 protein. The data hold 10,000 to 13,000 distinct CDR3 sequences, with approximately 52% observed a single time.

V is TRBV7-7 and J is TRBJ2-2, with 13 positions matching TRBD2. This TCR was sampled from a human donor who had recovered from COVID-19. Sequenced sample: CD4+ T cells from blood, cultured in vitro. The CDR3 bases are TGTGCCAGCAGCTTAGGACTAGCGGGAGGAGGACGGGACACCGGGGAGCTGTTTTTT. Translated: CASSLGLAGGGRDTGELFF.